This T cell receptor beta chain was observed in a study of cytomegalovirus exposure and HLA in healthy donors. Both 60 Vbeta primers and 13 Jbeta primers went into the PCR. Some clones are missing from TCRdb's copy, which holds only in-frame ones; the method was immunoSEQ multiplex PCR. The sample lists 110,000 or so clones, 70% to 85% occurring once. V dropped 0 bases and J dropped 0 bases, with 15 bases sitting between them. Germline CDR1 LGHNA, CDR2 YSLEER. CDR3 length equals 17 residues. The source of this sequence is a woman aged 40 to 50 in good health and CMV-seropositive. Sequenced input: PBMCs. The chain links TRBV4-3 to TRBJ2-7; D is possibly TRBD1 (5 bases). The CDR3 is CASSQDRAGSSSYEQYF. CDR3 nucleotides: TGCGCCAGCAGCCAAGACAGGGCAGGGTCGAGCTCCTACGAGCAGTACTTC.